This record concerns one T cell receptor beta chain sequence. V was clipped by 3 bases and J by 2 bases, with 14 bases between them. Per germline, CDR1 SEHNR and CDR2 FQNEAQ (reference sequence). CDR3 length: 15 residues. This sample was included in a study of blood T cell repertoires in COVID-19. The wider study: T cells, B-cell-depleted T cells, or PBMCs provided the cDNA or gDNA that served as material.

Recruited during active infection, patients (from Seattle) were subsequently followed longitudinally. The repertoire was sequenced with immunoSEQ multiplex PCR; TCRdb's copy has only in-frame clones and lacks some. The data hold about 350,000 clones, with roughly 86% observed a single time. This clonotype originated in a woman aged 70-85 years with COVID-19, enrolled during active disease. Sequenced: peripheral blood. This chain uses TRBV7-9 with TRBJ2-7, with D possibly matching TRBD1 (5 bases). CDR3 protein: CASSLPGSSPYEQYF. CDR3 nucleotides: TGTGCCAGCAGCTTGCCAGGGTCATCCCCCTACGAGCAGTACTTC. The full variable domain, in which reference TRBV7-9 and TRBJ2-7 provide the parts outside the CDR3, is DTGVSQNPRHKITKRGQNVTFRCDPISEHNRLYWYRQTLGQGPEFLTYFQNEAQLEKSRLLSDRFSAERPKGSFSTLEIQRTEQGDSAMYLCASSLPGSSPYEQYFGPGTRLTVT.